Listed below are T cell receptor beta chains from one sample, sequenced in a study of shared clonotypes between healthy human individuals. Here immunoSEQ multiplex PCR was the method, and the copy in TCRdb shows in-frame clones only, minus some. The sample lists nearly 2 million clones, roughly 95% occurring once. Material: naive CD8+ T cells sorted from blood. Source of these receptors: a young man in good health. The CDR3 runs from the conserved cysteine through the conserved F or W. The D gene is left open where the match is weak. Size is stated for part of the rows, as once, few or many counts, or as a class when the clone is expanded.

.,.,TRBV7-9,TRBJ2-5,CASSLVVLEGGDRETQYF,TGTGCCAGCAGCTTAGTGGTGCTTGAGGGTGGGGACCGAGAGACCCAGTACTTC
once,TRBD2,TRBV7-9,TRBJ2-2,CASNPSGYTGELFF,TGTGCCAGCAACCCTAGCGGGTACACCGGGGAGCTGTTTTTT
.,.,TRBV10-3,TRBJ1-2,CAISEPRDSVNYGYTF,TGTGCCATCAGTGAGCCGCGGGATTCTGTCAACTATGGCTACACCTTC
.,.,TRBV27,TRBJ2-3,CASSLAGPKDTQYF,TGTGCCAGCAGTTTAGCAGGGCCGAAAGATACGCAGTATTTT
.,TRBD1,TRBV10-3,TRBJ2-2,CAISARGQGVAGELFF,TGTGCCATCAGTGCCCGTGGACAGGGAGTTGCCGGGGAGCTGTTTTTT
.,TRBD2,TRBV2,TRBJ2-3,CASGFGGSGDTQYF,TGTGCCAGCGGTTTTGGCGGGAGTGGAGATACGCAGTATTTT
.,.,TRBV7-9,TRBJ2-2,CASSLRADTGELFF,TGTGCCAGCAGCTTGAGGGCCGACACCGGGGAGCTGTTTTTT
.,.,TRBV7-8,TRBJ2-2,CASSLGPEFGELFF,TGTGCCAGCAGCTTAGGCCCGGAGTTTGGGGAGCTGTTTTTT
.,.,TRBV28,TRBJ2-7,CASSLFGYEQYF,TGTGCCAGCAGTTTGTTTGGCTACGAGCAGTACTTC
.,.,TRBV19,TRBJ1-1,CASSIEGPAFF,TGTGCCAGTAGTATCGAGGGGCCAGCTTTCTTT
.,.,TRBV27,TRBJ1-4,CASSLMGDEKLFF,TGTGCCAGCAGTTTAATGGGGGATGAAAAACTGTTTTTT
.,.,TRBV6-5,TRBJ1-2,CASSYVTGDYGYTF,TGTGCCAGCAGTTACGTAACGGGAGACTATGGCTACACCTTC
.,.,TRBV11-2,TRBJ2-2,CASTKYTGELFF,TGTGCCAGCACCAAATACACCGGGGAGCTGTTTTTT
.,.,TRBV4-1,TRBJ2-7,CASSQRATVYEQYF,TGCGCCAGCAGCCAAAGGGCAACAGTCTACGAGCAGTACTTC
.,.,TRBV4-3,TRBJ2-7,CASSQDWPSGYSYEQYF,TGCGCCAGCAGCCAAGATTGGCCCAGCGGGTACTCCTACGAGCAGTACTTC
.,.,TRBV9,TRBJ2-7,CASSVAPSSYEQYF,TGTGCCAGCAGCGTAGCCCCCAGCTCCTACGAGCAGTACTTC
.,.,TRBV7-8,TRBJ1-4,CASSLDQAGEKLFF,TGTGCCAGCAGCTTAGATCAGGCGGGTGAAAAACTGTTTTTT
.,.,TRBV28,TRBJ2-2,CAGGSNTGELFF,TGTGCCGGGGGGTCGAACACCGGGGAGCTGTTTTTT
.,TRBD2,TRBV7-9,TRBJ2-1,CASSLGSLAAYNEQFF,TGTGCCAGCAGCTTAGGGTCACTAGCGGCGTACAATGAGCAGTTCTTC